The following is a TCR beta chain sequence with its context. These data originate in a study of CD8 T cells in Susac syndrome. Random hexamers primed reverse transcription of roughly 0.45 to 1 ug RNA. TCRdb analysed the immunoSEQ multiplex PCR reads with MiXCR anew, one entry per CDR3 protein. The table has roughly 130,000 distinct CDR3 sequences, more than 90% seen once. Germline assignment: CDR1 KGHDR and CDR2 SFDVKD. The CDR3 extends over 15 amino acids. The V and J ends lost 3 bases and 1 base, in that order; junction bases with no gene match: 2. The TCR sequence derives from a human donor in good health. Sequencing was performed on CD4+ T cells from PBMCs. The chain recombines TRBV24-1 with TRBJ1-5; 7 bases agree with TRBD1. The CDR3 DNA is TGTGCCACCAGTGATACAGGGGCGAGCAATCAGCCCCAGCATTTT. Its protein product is CATSDTGASNQPQHF.